One sample yielded the 8 T cell receptor beta chains listed below, sequenced in a study of CD8 T cells in Susac syndrome. RNA totalling roughly 0.45 to 1 ug underwent reverse transcription with random hexamers. TCRdb analysed the immunoSEQ multiplex PCR reads with MiXCR anew, one entry per CDR3 protein. Among hundreds of thousands of distinct CDR3 sequences listed, approximately 85% were seen once. The specimen sequenced was CD8+ T cells from PBMCs. The receptors stem from a human donor with multiple sclerosis.

This chain joins TRBV20-1 and TRBJ2-1, with 7 bases that match TRBD2. Trimming at V came to 3 bases and at J to 2 bases, leaving 7 bases not matched to a gene. The CDR3 is 15 residues long. Per germline, CDR1 DFQATT and CDR2 SNEGSKA (reference sequence). As DNA, the CDR3 is TGCAGTGCTAGTCGGCTAGCGGTAACCTACAATGAGCAGTTCTTC. This sequence encodes CSASRLAVTYNEQFF.

The rearrangement joins TRBV30 to TRBJ2-7; TRBD1 is a possible D gene (5 bases). V dropped 3 bases and J dropped 2 bases, with 17 bases sitting between them. There are 15 residues in the CDR3. Germline values: CDR1 GTSNPN, CDR2 SVGIG (reference sequence). The CDR3 DNA reads as TGTGCCTGGAGGGACATATTGGGTCCCACCTACGAGCAGTACTTC. Translated, it gives CAWRDILGPTYEQYF.

As concerns this clonotype: This may come from a read error, since a much larger clone is one base off. The chain has TRBV27 and TRBJ2-1, with TRBD2 as a possible D gene (6 bases). Germline V lookup: CDR1 MNHEY, CDR2 SMNVEV (reference sequence). The V and J ends lost 8 bases and 6 bases respectively, with 20 bases between them. The CDR3 spans 15 residues. The CDR3 coding sequence is TGTGCCAGCCCCGGCGTCTTGCGGGAACGCAATGAGCAGTTCTTC. This encodes CASPGVLRERNEQFF.

This clonotype showed up just a few times. This chain links TRBV6-5 with TRBJ2-5; no clear D gene. Deletions cut 5 bases from V and 5 bases from J, with 9 bases between. This CDR3 spans 12 amino acids. Per germline, CDR1 MNHEY and CDR2 SVGAGI. The CDR3 loop is CASSQEGETQYF. In nucleotides, the CDR3 is TGTGCCAGCAGTCAGGAAGGGGAGACCCAGTACTTC.

V is TRBV7-9 and J is TRBJ2-3, with TRBD1 identical over 9 bases. Trimming at V came to 11 bases and at J to 2 bases, leaving 5 bases not matched to a gene. The CDR3 totals 13 residues. In germline, CDR1 is SEHNR, CDR2 FQNEAQ (reference sequence). CDR3 in amino acids: CAEQGAVTDTQYF. The CDR3, as DNA: TGTGCCGAACAGGGGGCGGTCACAGATACGCAGTATTTT.

V usage is TRBV28 and J usage is TRBJ1-5, with D hard to call. Trimming left V 3 bases short and J 2 bases short, with 8 bases between. Germline assignment: CDR1 MDHEN and CDR2 SYDVKM. This CDR3 spans 14 amino acids. This CDR3 is CASSFSWGNQPQHF. The CDR3 DNA is TGTGCCAGCAGTTTTAGCTGGGGCAATCAGCCCCAGCATTTT.

This chain joins TRBV7-6 and TRBJ2-1, with 14 positions matching TRBD2. Looked up from germline, CDR1 is SGHVS and CDR2 is FNYEAQ. There are 15 residues in the CDR3. Losses at the gene ends were 7 bases for V and 7 bases for J; bases not matched to a gene: 6. Written as DNA, the CDR3 is TGTGCCAGCACCGGACTAGCGGGAGGTCAAAATGAGCAGTTCTTC. Protein sequence: CASTGLAGGQNEQFF.

The gene calls are TRBV4-3 and TRBJ1-5; unclear D gene. The V end lost 0 bases, the J end lost 2 bases, and 8 bases lay between the germline ends. In germline, CDR1 is LGHNA, CDR2 YSLEER. This CDR3 has 15 amino acids. CDR3: CASSQDRSGNQPQHF. CDR3 nucleotides: TGCGCCAGCAGCCAAGATAGATCAGGCAATCAGCCCCAGCATTTT.